Described below is a single T cell receptor beta chain sequence and its context. The sample originates from a study of blood T cell repertoires in COVID-19. Membership in each cohort depended on participant-reported clinical history. Original data processing: Amplification of reference gene primers was used by the study to estimate nucleated cell counts. Clones were read by immunoSEQ multiplex PCR, and TCRdb kept only the in-frame ones, dropping some. V and J calls and clone size are as listed in that table; D and trimming were resolved from the DNA. The data show about 300,000 clones, 70% to 90% seen once. The V and J ends lost 7 bases and 5 bases respectively, with 17 bases between them. The CDR3 has 13 residues. Germline lookup yields CDR1 SQVTM and CDR2 ANQGSEA.

The sequenced sample was PBMCs or T cells enriched from blood (not recorded which). The TCR sequence derives from a woman in her 30s who had recovered from COVID-19. V usage is TRBV29-1 and J usage is TRBJ1-1, with D perhaps TRBD1 (5 bases). The CDR3 nucleotides read TGCAGCGCCCAGACAGAGACGTATACTGAAGCTTTCTTT. As protein: CSAQTETYTEAFF.